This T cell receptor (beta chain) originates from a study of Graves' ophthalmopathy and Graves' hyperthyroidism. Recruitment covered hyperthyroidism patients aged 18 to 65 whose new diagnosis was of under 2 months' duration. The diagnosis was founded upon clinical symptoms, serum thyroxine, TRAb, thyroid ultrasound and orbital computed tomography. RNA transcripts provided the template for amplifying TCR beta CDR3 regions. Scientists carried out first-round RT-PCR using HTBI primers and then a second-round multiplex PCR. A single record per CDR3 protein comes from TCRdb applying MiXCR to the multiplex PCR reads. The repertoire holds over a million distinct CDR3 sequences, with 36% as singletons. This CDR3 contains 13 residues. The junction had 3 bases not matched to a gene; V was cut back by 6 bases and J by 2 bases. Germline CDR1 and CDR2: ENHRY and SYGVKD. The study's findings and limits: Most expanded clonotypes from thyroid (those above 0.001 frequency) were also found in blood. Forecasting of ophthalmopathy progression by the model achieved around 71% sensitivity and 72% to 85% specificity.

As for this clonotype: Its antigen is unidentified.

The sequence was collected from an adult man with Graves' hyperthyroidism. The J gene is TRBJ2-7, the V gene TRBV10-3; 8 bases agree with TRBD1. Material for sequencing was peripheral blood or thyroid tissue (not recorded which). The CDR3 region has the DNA TGTGCCATCAGAAGACAGGGGACCTACGAGCAGTACTTC. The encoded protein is CAIRRQGTYEQYF.